One and the same sample provided the 15 T cell receptor beta chains below, sequenced in a study of T cell clonality in common variable immunodeficiency. This table comes from immunoSEQ multiplex PCR, and its TCRdb copy is limited to in-frame clones, with some not included. The table records approximately 75,000 clones without singletons, the ten largest covering approximately 0.84%. The sample comprised peripheral blood mononuclear cells. All receptors come from a person aged 18 to 75 in good health.

This clone was counted ten times or more. With the read ending 3 residues before the CDR3 end, the germline J gene is used to fill in that end. The rearrangement links TRBV12-3 or TRBV12-4 to TRBJ2-2, with D unresolved. The germline V and J ends were trimmed by 1 base and 3 bases, with 6 bases remaining between them. This CDR3 contains 14 residues. This CDR3 is CASSLGGHTGELFF. Incomplete CDR3 DNA: TGTGCCAGCAGTTTAGGTGGGCACACCGGGGAG.

This clone was detected ten times or more. The read ends 3 residues early relative to the CDR3; the germline J gene fills the gap. The chain has TRBV16 and TRBJ2-5; TRBD1 agrees at 8 bases. This CDR3 is 15 amino acids long. The germline CDR1 and CDR2 sequences are KGHSY and FQNENV. The V and J ends lost 2 bases and 5 bases, in that order; junction bases with no gene match: 7. The sequenced CDR3 bases are TGTGCCAGCAGCCAACCGGCAGGGGGCCTCGAGACC. Translation gives CASSQPAGGLET. The whole CDR3 reads CASSQPAGGLETQYF.

In its sample, this clone was seen many times. The observed sequence ends 3 residues before the CDR3 terminus, with the missing tail filled in from the germline J gene. The V gene is TRBV5-6, the J gene TRBJ1-2, with 8 bases lining up with TRBD1. This CDR3 has 13 residues. Trimming removed 1 base from V and 7 bases from J; junction bases left unmatched: 3. Germline V gene sequence: CDR1 SGHDT, CDR2 YYEEEE. This chain's CDR3 is CASSLFTGGGYTF. The sequenced part of the CDR3 DNA is TGTGCCAGCAGCTTGTTCACAGGGGGTGGC.

This clone was seen at least ten times. The read ends 3 residues early relative to the CDR3; the germline J gene fills the gap. The V and J genes are TRBV11-3 and TRBJ2-5, with TRBD1 identical over 10 bases. V lost 4 bases to trimming and J lost 5 bases; unmatched junction nucleotides: 7. The germline CDR1 and CDR2 sequences are SGHNT and YENEEA. The CDR3 covers 15 residues. The covered CDR3 bases are TGTGCCAGCAGCTCCCGGGGGACAGGGGCCGAGACC. It is translated as CASSSRGTGAET. The CDR3 reads in full as CASSSRGTGAETQYF.

Many counts were recorded for this clone. The sequenced fragment ends 3 residues before the CDR3 boundary, so the rest is inferred from the germline J gene. The chain couples TRBV11-2 to TRBJ2-3; 7 bases are shared with TRBD2. V was clipped by 0 bases and J by 8 bases; unmatched bases: 5. Germline CDR1 reads SGHAT; CDR2 reads FQNNGV. This CDR3 contains 14 residues. The CDR3 sequence is CASSLESGRGTQYF. The CDR3 DNA, read in part, is TGTGCCAGCAGCTTAGAGTCAGGGAGGGGTACG.

In its sample, this clone was seen many times. The read stops 3 residues short of the end of the CDR3; the missing end is completed from the germline J gene. The chain employs TRBV2 and TRBJ2-7; no firm D call. The CDR3 is made up of 15 amino acids. Trimming stripped 4 bases from V and 0 bases from J, with 13 bases between. The germline V gene encodes CDR1 SNHLY and CDR2 FYNNEI. The part of the CDR3 DNA that was read is TGTGCCAGCAGTGTGCCGGGTACCTTCTCCTACGAG. This codes for CASSVPGTFSYE. The entire CDR3 is CASSVPGTFSYEQYF.

Ten or more counts support this clone. The CDR3: CASGRLAGEETQYF. The DNA read from the CDR3 is TGCGCCAGCGGCCGTCTAGCGGGAGAAGAGACC. V is TRBV5-1 and J is TRBJ2-5; 10 nucleotides agree with TRBD2. The read comes to an end 3 residues before the CDR3 does, leaving the germline J gene to fill in the end. With 7 bases clipped from V and 3 bases from J, the junction kept 6 bases outside the gene matches. The length of the CDR3 is 14 residues. Germline V CDR1 and CDR2: SGHRS, YFSETQ.

Ten or more counts support this clone. The DNA ends 3 residues before the CDR3 does, and the rest of the CDR3 is filled in from the germline J gene. V usage is TRBV2 and J usage is TRBJ2-1, with 12 bases fitting TRBD2. This CDR3 contains 13 residues. CDR1 and CDR2 (germline): SNHLY, FYNNEI. Trimming at V came to 9 bases and at J to 9 bases, leaving 6 bases not matched to a gene. CDR3 DNA, as far as it was read: TGTGCCAGAGGACTAGCGGGAATAGGTGAG. Amino acids: CARGLAGIGE. The entire CDR3 protein is CARGLAGIGEQFF.

This clone was picked up many times. Sequencing ends 3 residues short of the CDR3 end; the germline J gene provides the rest. V and J are TRBV19 and TRBJ2-3; D is uncertain. This CDR3 has 12 residues. Trimming pared 5 bases from V and 2 bases from J, leaving 5 bases between. Germline CDR1 and CDR2: LNHDA and SQIVND (reference sequence). Partial CDR3 DNA: TGTGCCAGTAGTGTGTACACAGATACG. Protein: CASSVYTDT. The full CDR3 protein reads CASSVYTDTQYF.

This clone was counted at least ten times. Read coverage stops 3 residues before the CDR3 terminus; the germline J gene supplies the remainder. The chain carries TRBV18 and TRBJ2-5, with TRBD2 as a possible D gene (5 bases). The germline gives CDR1 KGHSH, CDR2 LQKENI. CDR3 length: 14 amino acids. V gave up 8 bases and J gave up 2 bases, with 15 bases separating them. CDR3 in amino acids: CASSRGSGQETQYF. The sequenced part of the CDR3 DNA is TGTGCCAGCAGCCGAGGGAGCGGACAAGAGACC.

The sample holds many counts of this clone. The DNA ends 3 residues before the CDR3 does, and the rest of the CDR3 is filled in from the germline J gene. The chain recombines TRBV30 with TRBJ2-7; 9 bases are a match to TRBD2. Germline-derived CDR1 and CDR2 are GTSNPN and SVGIG (reference sequence). There are 16 residues in the CDR3. J lost 2 bases, V lost 5 bases, and 13 bases had no gene match. CDR3 sequence reads: CAWPNRTSAIPYEQYF. The sequenced CDR3 bases are TGTGCCTGGCCAAATAGGACTAGCGCGATCCCCTACGAG.

The sample holds many counts of this clone. CDR3: CASSEGLGQGTYEQYF. The part of the CDR3 DNA that was read is TGTGCCAGCAGTGAAGGATTAGGACAGGGAACTTACGAG. V and J are TRBV6-1 and TRBJ2-7; 8 nucleotides align to TRBD1. Read coverage stops 3 residues before the CDR3 terminus; the germline J gene supplies the remainder. The junction had 9 bases not matched to a gene; V was cut back by 1 base and J by 4 bases. Looked up from germline, CDR1 is MNHNS and CDR2 is SASEGT. This CDR3 spans 16 amino acids.

The sample holds many counts of this clone. The sequence runs out 3 residues before the end of the CDR3; the remainder is reconstructed from the germline J gene. This chain uses TRBV2 with TRBJ2-2; 8 bases agree with TRBD2. This CDR3 region has 15 residues. Germline V lookup: CDR1 SNHLY, CDR2 FYNNEI. Trimming cost V 7 bases and J 4 bases; bases outside gene matches: 8. CDR3 region: CASNLAGGRTGELFF. Partial CDR3 DNA: TGTGCCAGCAATTTGGCGGGAGGCCGCACCGGGGAG.

At least ten counts were recorded for this clone. The junction shows a germline mismatch at one end, possibly a read error. The read ends 3 residues early relative to the CDR3; the germline J gene fills the gap. The chain links TRBV5-1 to TRBJ2-5; D is perhaps TRBD2 (6 bases). CDR3 length: 15 residues. CDR1 is SGHRS, CDR2 YFSETQ, per germline. The sequenced CDR3 bases are TGCGCCAGCAACTTGGAAGGAGGGCAACAAGAGACC. Translation gives CASNLEGGQQET. From start to end, the CDR3 is CASNLEGGQQETQYF.

At least ten counts were recorded for this clone. The CDR3 extends 3 residues past the end of the read, so its final part is completed from the germline J gene. The chain is built from TRBV20-1 and TRBJ2-7; 8 bases match TRBD2. The V gene's germline CDR1 is DFQATT and CDR2 SNEGSKA (reference sequence). CDR3 length equals 16 residues. The V gene end was trimmed by 6 bases and the J gene end by 2 bases; junction bases not matched to a gene: 15. CDR3 DNA (partial): TGCAGTGCCGCCGGGGGGGGAGCGGGCTATACCTACGAG. This translates into CSAAGGGAGYTYE. The CDR3 as a whole reads CSAAGGGAGYTYEQYF.